These 21 T cell receptor beta chains came from one sample sequenced in a study of OX40 agonist ivuxolimab in advanced cancers. Assay used: immunoSEQ multiplex PCR; TCRdb lists only in-frame clones, some missing. The table lists about 70,000 clones, 86% of them singletons, with 8% to 10% in the top ten. The sample was CD4+ or CD8+ T cells sorted from blood, taken in a trial of the OX40 agonist ivuxolimab. These TCRs come from an adult with an advanced solid tumor such as melanoma, head and neck, liver or kidney cancer.

The chain employs TRBV7-2 and TRBJ1-6, with D tentatively TRBD1 (6 bases). CDR1 is SGHTA and CDR2 is FQGNSA in the germline V gene. CDR3 size: 13 residues. Deletions cut 3 bases from V and 14 bases from J, with 14 bases between. The CDR3: CASSFSGEMALHF. For the CDR3, the DNA is TGTGCCAGCAGCTTCTCAGGGGAGATGGCCCTCCACTTT.

V and J are TRBV6-1 and TRBJ2-3; 8 bases line up with TRBD1. The J segment lost 2 bases and the V segment lost 7 bases, leaving 5 bases of the junction unmatched. The CDR3 is 14 residues long. The V gene's germline CDR1 is MNHNS and CDR2 SASEGT. The CDR3 protein is CASKATGATDTQYF. CDR3 bases: TGTGCCAGCAAAGCGACAGGGGCCACAGATACGCAGTATTTT.

This chain joins TRBV5-6 and TRBJ2-7; weak D call: TRBD1 (5 bases). The CDR3 extends over 13 amino acids. V lost 2 bases to trimming and J lost 9 bases, with 15 bases between them. Germline values: CDR1 SGHDT, CDR2 YYEEEE. CDR3 nucleotides: TGTGCCAGCAGCTTAGGCAGGGTGGTTGGGCAGTACTTC. Translated: CASSLGRVVGQYF.

This clone appeared once. J is TRBJ2-2 and V is TRBV7-2; D gene ambiguous. Trimming left V 2 bases short and J 6 bases short, with 7 bases between. Per the germline V gene, CDR1 is SGHTA and CDR2 is FQGNSA. The CDR3 is 13 residues long. The CDR3 reads CASSLNGPGELFF. The CDR3 bases are TGTGCCAGCAGCTTAAACGGGCCCGGGGAGCTGTTTTTT.

This rearrangement joins TRBV6-5 to TRBJ2-7; D remains ambiguous. Trimming stripped 4 bases from V and 5 bases from J, with 9 bases between. This CDR3 has 12 residues. Germline CDR1 and CDR2: MNHEY and SVGAGI. The CDR3 sequence is CASSSHLNEQYF. DNA of the CDR3: TGTGCCAGCAGTTCCCACCTAAACGAGCAGTACTTC.

The chain recombines TRBV5-1 with TRBJ2-2, with TRBD1 as a possible D gene (5 bases). V lost 8 bases, J lost 4 bases, and 18 bases lay in between. CDR1 is SGHRS and CDR2 is YFSETQ in the germline V gene. This CDR3 contains 15 residues. In DNA form, the CDR3 reads TGCGCCAGTCTAGAAGACAGCCGCAGCACCGGGGAGCTGTTTTTT. Its protein product is CASLEDSRSTGELFF.

The CDR3 region is CATSRGLEKTGELFF. DNA for the CDR3: TGTGCCACCAGCAGAGGTCTGGAAAAGACCGGGGAGCTGTTTTTT. This chain connects TRBV15 to TRBJ2-2, with D unresolved. V lost 1 base, J lost 5 bases, and 11 bases lay in between. The length of the CDR3 is 15 residues. Germline V gives CDR1 LNHNV, CDR2 YYDKDF (reference sequence).

By sample share, this clone is medium-sized (0.01 to 0.1%). The chain joins TRBV6-5 to TRBJ2-7, with D tentatively TRBD1 (6 bases). Trimming stripped 8 bases from V and 5 bases from J, with 10 bases between. CDR1 MNHEY and CDR2 SVGAGI come from the germline V gene. The CDR3 loop spans 11 amino acids. CDR3 protein: CASGDRHEQYF. The CDR3 DNA reads as TGTGCCAGCGGAGACAGGCACGAGCAGTACTTC.

DNA for the CDR3: TGTGCCAGCAGCTTGGACAGTTTTGGGCTCGCGTGGCAGTTCTTC. Its protein is CASSLDSFGLAWQFF. This chain joins TRBV5-8 and TRBJ2-1, with D unresolved. Trimming cost V 0 bases and J 12 bases, with 19 bases left between them. Germline V lookup: CDR1 SGHTS, CDR2 YDEGEE. This CDR3 spans 15 amino acids.

This chain joins TRBV5-8 and TRBJ1-2; D call uncertain. The germline V gene has CDR1 SGHTS and CDR2 YDEGEE. The CDR3 consists of 14 residues. Trimming shortened V by 1 base and J by 3 bases, and 10 bases separated the two germline ends. CDR3 nucleotide sequence: TGTGCCAGCAGCTTGTGGTCTCGGGACTATGGCTACACCTTC. Protein: CASSLWSRDYGYTF. The full variable domain, with the rest looked up from reference TRBV5-8 and TRBJ1-2, is EAGVTQSPTHLIKTRGQQATLRCSPISGHTSVYWYQQALGLGLQFLLWYDEGEERNRGNFPPRFSGRQFPNYSSELNVNALELEDSALYLCASSLWSRDYGYTFGSGTRLTVV.

The J gene is TRBJ2-2, the V gene TRBV4-1; 12 nucleotides line up with TRBD1. Germline V gene lookup returns CDR1 MGHRA and CDR2 YSYEKL. This CDR3 is 17 amino acids long. The ends lost 4 bases at V and 4 bases at J; junction bases unmatched: 7. CDR3 nucleotides: TGCGCCAGCAGCCGAGAGGGACAGGGGGCGAGCACCGGGGAGCTGTTTTTT. This encodes CASSREGQGASTGELFF.

J is TRBJ1-1 and V is TRBV7-3; TRBD1 is a possible D gene (6 bases). The CDR3 spans 15 residues. The V end lost 5 bases, the J end lost 4 bases, and 17 bases lay between the germline ends. Germline CDR1 and CDR2: SGHTA and FQGTGA. The CDR3 DNA reads as TGTGCCAGCAGCGATAAAGAGGGGGGAGCCACTGAAGCTTTCTTT. It encodes CASSDKEGGATEAFF.

The chain couples TRBV2 to TRBJ1-3; 7 positions match TRBD1. The V and J ends lost 5 bases and 8 bases, in that order; junction bases with no gene match: 9. The CDR3 is 14 amino acids. CDR1 is SNHLY and CDR2 is FYNNEI in the germline V gene. Written as DNA, the CDR3 is TGTGCCAGCAGTCTAACAGGGGTCGGTGACACCATATATTTT. It translates to CASSLTGVGDTIYF.

This chain links TRBV15 with TRBJ2-3, with D unclear. Trimming removed 7 bases from V and 4 bases from J, with 12 bases in between. Per germline, CDR1 LNHNV and CDR2 YYDKDF (reference sequence). The CDR3 is made up of 13 amino acids. CDR3 sequence: CATNAARPDTQYF. CDR3 DNA sequence: TGTGCCACCAATGCAGCGAGACCAGATACGCAGTATTTT. The full variable domain, in which reference TRBV15 and TRBJ2-3 provide the parts outside the CDR3, is DAMVIQNPRYQVTQFGKPVTLSCSQTLNHNVMYWYQQKSSQAPKLLFHYYDKDFNNEADTPDNFQSRRPNTSFCFLDIRSPGLGDTAMYLCATNAARPDTQYFGPGTRLTVL.

The chain couples TRBV2 to TRBJ2-3, with 8 bases identical to TRBD2. The CDR3 consists of 15 residues. The V segment lost 9 bases and the J segment 2 bases; nucleotides outside the gene matches: 10. Germline CDR1 and CDR2: SNHLY and FYNNEI. CDR3 sequence (DNA): TGTGCCAGGGGCGGAGCGGGGGAATCCACAGATACGCAGTATTTT. Translation: CARGGAGESTDTQYF.

The chain couples TRBV18 to TRBJ1-1; no definite D call. The CDR3 consists of 15 residues. With 5 bases removed from V and 0 bases from J, the gap between germline ends came to 13 bases. Germline values: CDR1 KGHSH, CDR2 LQKENI. The CDR3 DNA reads TGTGCCAGCTCAGTCCGAGAGGAGATGAACACTGAAGCTTTCTTT. Protein sequence: CASSVREEMNTEAFF.

The chain recombines TRBV10-3 with TRBJ2-6; the D gene is possibly TRBD1 (5 bases). The V gene lost 6 bases and the J gene lost 1 base, with 7 bases spanning the gap. Germline-derived CDR1 and CDR2 are ENHRY and SYGVKD. The CDR3 has 14 amino acids. The CDR3 spells CAISQGSGANVLTF. The CDR3 bases are TGTGCCATCAGCCAGGGTTCTGGGGCCAACGTCCTGACTTTC.

The chain links TRBV18 to TRBJ2-5; D not resolved. The CDR3 consists of 13 residues. CDR1 and CDR2 from the germline V gene are KGHSH and LQKENI. V shed 5 bases and J shed 5 bases, with 12 bases lying between them. This CDR3 is CASSRITAETQYF. CDR3 DNA: TGTGCCAGCTCAAGAATAACAGCGGAGACCCAGTACTTC.

There are a few counts of this clone. The gene calls are TRBV6-5 and TRBJ1-2, with D maybe TRBD1 (5 bases). Germline V gene data show CDR1 as MNHEY and CDR2 as SVGAGI. V lost 2 bases, J lost 3 bases, and 7 bases lay in between. This CDR3 contains 13 residues. The CDR3 protein is CASSYGADYGYTF. The CDR3 DNA is TGTGCCAGCAGTTACGGGGCGGACTATGGCTACACCTTC.

The rearrangement links TRBV30 to TRBJ1-5; 7 bases are a match to TRBD1. The germline V gene encodes CDR1 GTSNPN and CDR2 SVGIG (reference sequence). This CDR3 has 14 amino acids. After removal of 2 bases from V and 3 bases from J, the junction contained 4 bases not matched to a gene. The CDR3 loop reads CAWSQGQLNQPQHF. CDR3 DNA sequence: TGTGCCTGGAGTCAGGGACAGCTCAATCAGCCCCAGCATTTT.

This chain links TRBV15 with TRBJ1-2; no reliable D call. The CDR3 spans 14 residues. V was clipped by 0 bases and J by 2 bases, with 7 bases between them. Germline values: CDR1 LNHNV, CDR2 YYDKDF (reference sequence). The CDR3 sequence is CATSRDPGNYGYTF. Here the CDR3 DNA reads TGTGCCACCAGCAGAGACCCCGGGAACTATGGCTACACCTTC.